This passage covers 17 T cell receptor beta chains from one sample sequenced in a study of PD-L1 blockade in urothelial cancer. Here immunoSEQ multiplex PCR was the method, and the copy in TCRdb shows in-frame clones only, minus some. The table includes about 100,000 clones, approximately 90% detected once. The material was PBMCs, obtained around atezolizumab (anti-PD-L1) treatment. The receptor source for this set is an elderly woman with urothelial cancer.

The chain has TRBV5-1 and TRBJ1-5; 7 bases map to TRBD1. Germline assignment: CDR1 SGHRS and CDR2 YFSETQ. V was pared by 4 bases and J by 4 bases, with 8 bases of the junction left unmatched. This CDR3 is built from 15 residues. The CDR3 reads CASSVMTGRNQPQHF. DNA of the CDR3: TGCGCCAGCAGCGTCATGACAGGGAGAAATCAGCCCCAGCATTTT.

J is TRBJ2-2 and V is TRBV28; D unresolved. The germline V gene has CDR1 MDHEN and CDR2 SYDVKM. The CDR3 is 11 amino acids. The V end was cut by 8 bases, the J end by 6 bases, with 7 bases between. The CDR3 coding sequence is TGTGCCAGCGCTAGACCCGGGGAGCTGTTTTTT. This codes for CASARPGELFF.

In its sample, this clone was seen once. The gene calls are TRBV7-3 and TRBJ2-7; 7 bases line up with TRBD1. Unmatched junction bases numbered 14, after V lost 5 bases and J lost 7 bases. The CDR3 extends over 15 amino acids. Germline V gene data show CDR1 as SGHTA and CDR2 as FQGTGA. The CDR3 nucleotides read TGTGCCAGCAGCCTCAACAGGGGTGCATTCGGGGAGCAGTACTTC. Protein sequence: CASSLNRGAFGEQYF.

This clone has a single count. The V call is TRBV18, the J call TRBJ2-7, with D unresolved. Per the germline V gene, CDR1 is KGHSH and CDR2 is LQKENI. V shed 2 bases and J shed 5 bases, with 22 bases lying between them. The CDR3 length is 17 residues. CDR3 sequence (DNA): TGTGCCAGCTCACCAGTCTTAGCCCGGAGCGTCGGTAACGAGCAGTACTTC. Encoded protein: CASSPVLARSVGNEQYF.

This chain connects TRBV28 to TRBJ2-7, with D possibly TRBD1 on 6 matching bases. Per germline, CDR1 MDHEN and CDR2 SYDVKM. The V and J ends lost 11 bases and 2 bases respectively, with 19 bases between them. The CDR3 has 14 residues. The CDR3 DNA reads as TGTGCCTCTCTTCCTTCCCGGGACACCTACGAGCAGTACTTC. Protein product: CASLPSRDTYEQYF.

The chain has TRBV19 and TRBJ1-3; D gene unclear. V shed 8 bases and J shed 0 bases, with 11 bases lying between them. CDR1 is LNHDA, CDR2 SQIVND, per germline (reference sequence). CDR3 size: 14 residues. CDR3 in DNA: TGTGCCAGTTTGGACTGGGACTCTGGAAACACCATATATTTT. This encodes CASLDWDSGNTIYF.

V and J are TRBV5-1 and TRBJ1-5; 7 nucleotides agree with TRBD1. The CDR3 totals 14 residues. The V segment lost 2 bases and the J segment 2 bases; nucleotides outside the gene matches: 1. Germline assignment: CDR1 SGHRS and CDR2 YFSETQ. The CDR3 protein is CASSFGQGNQPQHF. The DNA for the CDR3 is TGCGCCAGCAGCTTCGGACAGGGCAATCAGCCCCAGCATTTT.

The rearrangement uses TRBV27 and TRBJ2-7; the match to TRBD1 covers 7 bases. The trim removed 5 bases at V and 3 bases at J, leaving 4 bases unmatched. The CDR3 runs to 13 residues. CDR1 MNHEY and CDR2 SMNVEV come from the germline V gene (reference sequence). The CDR3 DNA is TGTGCCAGCAGTAGGGGACAGAACTACGAGCAGTACTTC. Translating it yields CASSRGQNYEQYF.

V is TRBV6-1 and J is TRBJ2-2, with 10 nucleotides matching TRBD1. In germline, CDR1 is MNHNS, CDR2 SASEGT. The CDR3 is 15 residues long. J gave up 5 bases and V 4 bases, and 4 bases lay outside the gene matches. The CDR3, as DNA: TGTGCCAGCAGTGGATGGACAGGGGGGACCGGGGAGCTGTTTTTT. Protein product: CASSGWTGGTGELFF.

In this sample, this clone turned up a few times. The chain combines TRBV7-2 with TRBJ1-5, with TRBD1 matching over 7 bases. Trimming removed 5 bases from V and 2 bases from J; junction bases left unmatched: 3. Per germline, CDR1 SGHTA and CDR2 FQGNSA. There are 14 residues in the CDR3. In DNA form, the CDR3 reads TGTGCCAGCAGCGCTGACAGGGGCAATCAGCCCCAGCATTTT. Translating gives CASSADRGNQPQHF.

The V and J genes are TRBV7-9 and TRBJ2-3, with D maybe TRBD2 (6 bases). Deletions cut 1 base from V and 5 bases from J, with 10 bases between. The germline gives CDR1 SEHNR, CDR2 FQNEAQ (reference sequence). The CDR3 has 14 residues. CDR3 amino acids: CASSLDGGRDTQYF. Here the CDR3 DNA reads TGTGCCAGCAGCTTAGACGGAGGGAGAGATACGCAGTATTTT.

A word on this clone: At one of its ends the junction is not consistent with the germline gene, which may arise from a read error. The chain is built from TRBV7-8 and TRBJ1-2; D gene uncertain. The CDR3 length is 11 residues. Germline assignment: CDR1 SGHVS and CDR2 FQNEAQ. The CDR3, as DNA: TGTGCCAGCAGCTTAGCGGGCCAGGCCTCCTTC. Its translation: CASSLAGQASF.

This sequence joins TRBV19 and TRBJ2-6, with D uncertain. CDR1 is LNHDA, CDR2 SQIVND, per germline (reference sequence). The CDR3 runs to 15 residues. Between the trimmed V and J ends, which lost 3 bases and 4 bases, there was a span of 10 bases. CDR3 DNA sequence: TGTGCCAGTAGTATCGCCGAAACAGGGGCCAACGTCCTGACTTTC. It yields the protein CASSIAETGANVLTF.

The rearrangement joins TRBV18 to TRBJ1-1, with D uncertain. The V gene's germline CDR1 is KGHSH and CDR2 LQKENI. Trimming took off 3 bases at V and 3 bases at J, with 8 bases between the two ends. The CDR3 is 13 amino acids. This CDR3 reads CASSPGLDTEAFF. CDR3 DNA: TGTGCCAGCTCACCGGGTCTAGACACTGAAGCTTTCTTT.

The chain joins TRBV9 to TRBJ2-6, with TRBD1 matching 10 bases. The V gene end was trimmed by 3 bases and the J gene end by 2 bases; junction bases not matched to a gene: 17. CDR1 and CDR2 from the germline V gene are SGDLS and YYNGEE. CDR3 length: 21 amino acids. The CDR3 region has the DNA TGTGCCAGCAGCGACCGACAGGGGGCAAAGTGGGATATCGCTGGGGCCAACGTCCTGACTTTC. Protein product: CASSDRQGAKWDIAGANVLTF.

The chain combines TRBV10-2 with TRBJ1-5, with a tentative D call TRBD1 (6 bases). CDR3 length: 16 residues. V gave up 3 bases and J gave up 5 bases, with 17 bases separating them. Germline V gene sequence: CDR1 WSHSY, CDR2 SAAADI. CDR3 sequence (DNA): TGCGCCAGCAGTGAACCCCATAGGGGGGGCGATCAGCCCCAGCATTTT. Translating it yields CASSEPHRGGDQPQHF.

A single count supports this clone. The J gene is TRBJ1-5, the V gene TRBV19; D is perhaps TRBD1 (5 bases). The ends were cut back, 6 bases at V and 0 bases at J, with 21 bases in the middle. CDR3 size: 18 residues. Germline V lookup: CDR1 LNHDA, CDR2 SQIVND (reference sequence). The CDR3: CASRGGRWGNYSNQPQHF. CDR3 coding DNA: TGTGCCAGTAGGGGGGGAAGATGGGGTAATTATAGCAATCAGCCCCAGCATTTT.